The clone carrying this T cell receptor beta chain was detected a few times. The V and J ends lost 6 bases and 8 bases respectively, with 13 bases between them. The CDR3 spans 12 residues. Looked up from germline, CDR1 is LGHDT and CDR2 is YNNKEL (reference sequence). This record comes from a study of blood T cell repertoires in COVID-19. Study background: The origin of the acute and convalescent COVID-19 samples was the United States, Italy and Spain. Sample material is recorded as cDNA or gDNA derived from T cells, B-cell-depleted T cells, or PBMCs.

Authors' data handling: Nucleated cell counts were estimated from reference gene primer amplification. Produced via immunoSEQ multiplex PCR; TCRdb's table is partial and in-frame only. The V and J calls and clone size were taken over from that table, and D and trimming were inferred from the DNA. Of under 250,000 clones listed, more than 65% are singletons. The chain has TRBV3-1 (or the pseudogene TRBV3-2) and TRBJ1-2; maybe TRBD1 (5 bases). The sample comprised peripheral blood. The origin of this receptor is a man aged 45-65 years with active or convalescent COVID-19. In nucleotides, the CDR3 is TGTGCCAGCAGACCAGGAGCAGGGGGCTACACCTTC. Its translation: CASRPGAGGYTF.